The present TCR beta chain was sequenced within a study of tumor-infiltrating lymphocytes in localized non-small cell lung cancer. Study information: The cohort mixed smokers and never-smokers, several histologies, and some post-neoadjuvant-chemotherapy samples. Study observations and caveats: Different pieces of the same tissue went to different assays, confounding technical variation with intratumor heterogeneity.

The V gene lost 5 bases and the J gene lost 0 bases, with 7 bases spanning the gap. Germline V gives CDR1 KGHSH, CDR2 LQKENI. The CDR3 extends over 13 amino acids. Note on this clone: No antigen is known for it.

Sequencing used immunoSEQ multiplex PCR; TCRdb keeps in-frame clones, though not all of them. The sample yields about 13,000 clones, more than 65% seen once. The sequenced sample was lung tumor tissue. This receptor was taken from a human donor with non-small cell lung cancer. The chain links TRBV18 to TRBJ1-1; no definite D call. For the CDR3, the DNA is TGTGCCAGCTCAACCGGAGTGAACACTGAAGCTTTCTTT. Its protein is CASSTGVNTEAFF.